This T cell receptor beta chain stems from a study of B cell selection in AIRE deficiency. Trimming removed 0 bases from V and 0 bases from J; junction bases left unmatched: 6. The length of the CDR3 is 18 residues. From germline, CDR1 is SNHLY and CDR2 FYNNEI. Points on this clone: The antigen remains unidentified.

Study-level results: Shorter CDR3s marked shared Treg sequences, biased toward few non-templated insertions.

Regulatory T cells were sorted as CD4+CD25hiCD127low/negative. Produced via immunoSEQ multiplex PCR; TCRdb's table is partial and in-frame only. The sample carries 12,000 to 15,000 clones, 85% to 95% recorded once. The chain employs TRBV2 and TRBJ1-4; 8 nucleotides match TRBD1. Material: Tregs sorted from PBMCs. The receptor was derived from a human donor with AIRE deficiency. The CDR3 reads CASSEAPTGGATNEKLFF. The CDR3 DNA reads TGTGCCAGCAGTGAAGCTCCCACAGGGGGAGCAACTAATGAAAAACTGTTTTTT.